Each of the 30 T cell receptor beta chains below was sequenced from the same sample in a study of T-cell reconstitution after alpha-beta-depleted transplantation in children. The library targeted TCRbeta and was prepared with unique molecular identifiers. One entry per CDR3 protein results from TCRdb running MiXCR on the PCR reads. The profile covers about 350,000 distinct CDR3 sequences, with about 14% appearing a single time and around 4.5% taken by the ten largest. Sequences were derived from PBMCs, sampled from the stem cell graft. All receptors come from a human donor who donated a stem cell graft to a child with Fanconi anemia.

This clonotype appeared a few times. The chain has TRBV4-1 and TRBJ2-3; no clear D. The V end lost 1 base, the J end lost 4 bases, and 9 bases lay between the germline ends. The CDR3 spans 14 residues. CDR1 and CDR2 from the germline V gene are MGHRA and YSYEKL. CDR3 protein: CASSQGTYSDTQYF. In DNA, the CDR3 is TGCGCCAGCAGCCAAGGGACCTACTCAGATACGCAGTATTTT.

This clonotype turned up a few times. This chain joins TRBV3-1 and TRBJ1-5, with 10 bases that match TRBD1. V lost 5 bases and J lost 3; bases outside the gene matches: 4. There are 15 residues in the CDR3. Germline V CDR1 and CDR2: LGHDT, YNNKEL (reference sequence). The CDR3 region is CASSNGQGVNQPQHF. In DNA form, the CDR3 reads TGTGCCAGCAGCAACGGACAGGGGGTCAATCAGCCCCAGCATTTT.

This clonotype was counted at least ten times. The chain carries TRBV24-1 and TRBJ2-1; TRBD1 aligns across 7 bases. V gave up 4 bases and J gave up 7 bases; unmatched junction bases: 6. The CDR3 is 14 amino acids. CDR1 and CDR2 (germline): KGHDR, SFDVKD. CDR3 DNA: TGTGCCACCAGTGACCCCCTACAGGGGAATGAGCAGTTCTTC. This encodes CATSDPLQGNEQFF.

The sample holds many counts of this clonotype. This CDR3 is CASSIDGSSYNSPLHF. The CDR3, as DNA: TGTGCCAGCAGTATCGACGGGAGCTCCTATAATTCACCCCTCCACTTT. The V and J genes are TRBV28 and TRBJ1-6, with D hard to call. The V end lost 5 bases, the J end lost 0 bases, and 11 bases lay between the germline ends. This CDR3 has 16 residues. CDR1 MDHEN and CDR2 SYDVKM come from the germline V gene.

There are a few counts of this clonotype. The chain recombines TRBV12-3 or TRBV12-4 with TRBJ2-1; D uncertain. The ends were cut back, 5 bases at V and 3 bases at J, with 11 bases in the middle. CDR3 length: 14 residues. CDR3 in DNA: TGTGCCAGCAGTCCCGGCCGGAGCTACAATGAGCAGTTCTTC. It translates to CASSPGRSYNEQFF.

This clonotype showed up just a few times. This chain uses TRBV10-3 with TRBJ2-7, with D possibly TRBD2 on 6 matching bases. V dropped 6 bases and J dropped 5 bases, with 14 bases sitting between them. The CDR3 length is 13 residues. Per germline, CDR1 ENHRY and CDR2 SYGVKD. CDR3 sequence reads: CAIRGGMFDEQYF. CDR3 coding DNA: TGTGCCATCAGGGGCGGGATGTTTGACGAGCAGTACTTC.

A few counts support this clonotype. The rearrangement uses TRBV2 and TRBJ2-2, with TRBD2 as a possible D gene (5 bases). Trimming removed 3 bases from V and 5 bases from J, with 10 bases in between. CDR1 and CDR2 from the germline V gene are SNHLY and FYNNEI. The CDR3 runs 14 residues. The CDR3 DNA follows: TGTGCCAGCAGTGACGGGGTCAGGACCGGGGAGCTGTTTTTT. This encodes CASSDGVRTGELFF.

The sample holds many counts of this clonotype. J is TRBJ2-7 and V is TRBV20-1, with D uncertain. V gave up 6 bases and J gave up 2 bases, with 11 bases separating them. The CDR3 runs 12 residues. Germline lookup yields CDR1 DFQATT and CDR2 SNEGSKA (reference sequence). Here the CDR3 reads CSAASGTYEQYF. The CDR3, as DNA: TGCAGTGCGGCCTCGGGTACCTACGAGCAGTACTTC.

The chain carries TRBV6-1 and TRBJ2-2; D not resolved. V lost 6 bases to trimming and J lost 5 bases, with 13 bases between them. The germline CDR1 and CDR2 sequences are MNHNS and SASEGT. This CDR3 contains 14 residues. CDR3 coding DNA: TGTGCCAGCAGCTCCCTCCCCGTTACCGGGGAGCTGTTTTTT. Its protein product is CASSSLPVTGELFF.

This clonotype was counted at least ten times. This chain connects TRBV12-3 or TRBV12-4 to TRBJ2-1; a possible D gene is TRBD2 (5 bases). The CDR3 is 13 amino acids. The V and J ends lost 6 bases and 8 bases respectively, with 14 bases between them. The CDR3 loop is CASSPAEEDEQFF. The CDR3 coding sequence is TGTGCCAGCAGCCCGGCTGAGGAGGATGAGCAGTTCTTC.

The V gene is TRBV11-2, the J gene TRBJ1-1, with D hard to call. The CDR3 runs to 14 residues. Per the germline V gene, CDR1 is SGHAT and CDR2 is FQNNGV. With 3 bases removed from V and 4 bases from J, the gap between germline ends came to 12 bases. CDR3: CASSFSGFGTEAFF. The CDR3, as DNA: TGTGCCAGCAGCTTTTCCGGGTTTGGCACTGAAGCTTTCTTT.

This chain uses TRBV7-3 with TRBJ2-3; D gene uncertain. V was shortened by 4 bases and J by 2 bases, with 7 bases between the two germline ends. The germline gives CDR1 SGHTA, CDR2 FQGTGA. CDR3 length: 13 residues. CDR3 protein: CASSSTYTDTQYF. CDR3 DNA: TGTGCCAGCAGCTCTACTTACACAGATACGCAGTATTTT. The variable domain in full, with the rest retrieved from reference TRBV7-3 and TRBJ2-3, is GAGVSQTPSNKVTEKGKYVELRCDPISGHTALYWYRQSLGQGPEFLIYFQGTGAADDSGLPNDRFFAVRPEGSVSTLKIQRTERGDSAVYLCASSSTYTDTQYFGPGTRLTVL.

This clonotype appeared a few times. The chain carries TRBV5-1 and TRBJ1-2; D is unclear. Germline V gene data show CDR1 as SGHRS and CDR2 as YFSETQ. The CDR3 is made up of 13 amino acids. V was clipped by 5 bases and J by 6 bases, with 14 bases between them. The DNA of the CDR3 is TGCGCCAGCAGAGCGGGAACATCGGATGGCTACACCTTC. Encoded protein: CASRAGTSDGYTF.

This sequence joins TRBV20-1 and TRBJ2-7; the D is unclear. This CDR3 is built from 13 residues. Trimming cost V 0 bases and J 2 bases, with 8 bases left between them. Germline V gene lookup returns CDR1 DFQATT and CDR2 SNEGSKA (reference sequence). The CDR3 protein is CSARDIFTYEQYF. CDR3 DNA: TGCAGTGCTAGAGATATCTTTACCTACGAGCAGTACTTC.

This clonotype has ten or more counts. The V and J genes are TRBV6-2 or TRBV6-3 and TRBJ2-1; 8 bases line up with TRBD2. Losses at the gene ends were 5 bases for V and 7 bases for J; bases not matched to a gene: 16. CDR3 length: 17 amino acids. Germline V CDR1 and CDR2: MNHEY, SVGEGT. The CDR3 reads CASSNPLGGGNGNEQFF. The DNA of the CDR3 is TGTGCCAGCAGTAATCCTCTCGGGGGGGGCAATGGGAATGAGCAGTTCTTC.

This clonotype appeared many times. The rearrangement joins TRBV9 to TRBJ1-6; 7 nucleotides line up with TRBD1. This CDR3 comprises 15 residues. Germline assignment: CDR1 SGDLS and CDR2 YYNGEE. After removal of 4 bases from V and 9 bases from J, the junction contained 10 bases not matched to a gene. The CDR3 DNA sequence: TGTGCCAGCAGCCCGCTAGACAGGGCCAGTTCACCCCTCCACTTT. It specifies CASSPLDRASSPLHF.

The table lists this clonotype with a few counts. The J gene is TRBJ2-1, the V gene TRBV6-2 or TRBV6-3, with 11 bases that match TRBD1. V was clipped by 7 bases and J by 0 bases; unmatched bases: 14. CDR3 size: 19 residues. The germline V gene has CDR1 MNHEY and CDR2 SVGEGT. The CDR3 loop is CASNNRLAGTGGSYNEQFF. The DNA for the CDR3 is TGTGCCAGCAACAACCGCCTAGCCGGGACAGGGGGCTCCTACAATGAGCAGTTCTTC.

The genes are TRBV7-2 and TRBJ2-3; maybe TRBD2 (6 bases). The CDR3 is made up of 15 amino acids. CDR1 and CDR2 (germline): SGHTA, FQGNSA. Trimming cost V 5 bases and J 2 bases, with 14 bases left between them. The CDR3, as DNA: TGTGCCAGCAGCCGGGACTTCCACTCCACAGATACGCAGTATTTT. Translating gives CASSRDFHSTDTQYF.

Concerning this clonotype itself: Its ends do not fully match the called genes, so a read error is possible. V and J are TRBV4-3 and TRBJ2-1; 9 nucleotides align to TRBD2. The germline V gene encodes CDR1 LGHNA and CDR2 YSLEER. CDR3 length equals 16 residues. The chain's CDR3 is CASSQEGLAPGNAQFF. The CDR3 DNA reads as TGCGCCAGCAGCCAAGAAGGACTAGCGCCGGGAAATGCGCAGTTCTTC.

This clonotype was seen just once. The chain joins TRBV4-2 to TRBJ2-2; TRBD2 is a possible D gene (6 bases). This CDR3 is 15 amino acids long. V was pared by 3 bases and J by 0 bases, with 8 bases between. Germline V lookup: CDR1 LGHNA, CDR2 YNFKEQ. DNA of the CDR3: TGTGCCAGCAGCCAGGGGGGACCGAACACCGGGGAGCTGTTTTTT. This sequence encodes CASSQGGPNTGELFF.

This clonotype was observed a handful of times. This chain joins TRBV7-2 and TRBJ2-3; D may be TRBD2 (6 bases). Per the germline V gene, CDR1 is SGHTA and CDR2 is FQGNSA. The CDR3 extends over 15 amino acids. The V end was cut by 4 bases, the J end by 0 bases, with 11 bases between. DNA of the CDR3: TGTGCCAGCAGCTCGGGGGAGTCTAGCACAGATACGCAGTATTTT. Translated, it gives CASSSGESSTDTQYF.

The sample holds a few counts of this clonotype. The V and J genes are TRBV12-3 or TRBV12-4 and TRBJ1-5, with D perhaps TRBD1 (6 bases). V lost 2 bases and J 1 base, leaving 15 bases between the germline ends. This CDR3 has 17 amino acids. The CDR3 coding sequence is TGTGCCAGCAGTTTACTTCGGGGGGGCTCCAGCAATCAGCCCCAGCATTTT. It encodes CASSLLRGGSSNQPQHF.

This clonotype was seen only a few times. The chain uses TRBV5-4 and TRBJ1-1; possible D gene TRBD1, 5 bases. The V end lost 4 bases, the J end lost 1 base, and 11 bases lay between the germline ends. Germline lookup yields CDR1 SGHNT and CDR2 YYREEE (reference sequence). The CDR3 runs to 14 residues. CDR3 region: CASSRQTSNTEAFF. Written as DNA, the CDR3 is TGTGCCAGCAGCCGACAGACCTCGAACACTGAAGCTTTCTTT.

The chain joins TRBV12-3 or TRBV12-4 to TRBJ2-7; TRBD2 might be the D (6 bases). Trimming stripped 6 bases from V and 9 bases from J, with 18 bases between. The CDR3 is made up of 13 amino acids. CDR3 DNA: TGTGCCAGCAGCCTGGACGGAGGGGATAGGCAGTACGTC. The encoded protein is CASSLDGGDRQYV.

The chain combines TRBV3-1 with TRBJ1-2, with D possibly matching TRBD1 (6 bases). This CDR3 contains 14 residues. V was trimmed by 5 bases and J by 4 bases, leaving 14 bases between them. CDR1 LGHDT and CDR2 YNNKEL come from the germline V gene (reference sequence). The CDR3 DNA reads as TGTGCCAGCAGCGCCTCAACAGGGATCTATGGCTACACCTTC. It is translated as CASSASTGIYGYTF.

This clonotype has a count of ten or more. The chain is built from TRBV12-3 or TRBV12-4 and TRBJ2-3, with D possibly being TRBD2 (6 bases). The germline V and J ends were trimmed by 8 bases and 5 bases, with 20 bases remaining between them. The CDR3 sequence is 15 residues long. This CDR3 reads CASSYSSGEGDTQYF. The CDR3 DNA reads TGTGCCAGCTCCTACTCCTCGGGGGAAGGAGATACGCAGTATTTT.

Many counts were recorded for this clonotype. The chain recombines TRBV6-1 with TRBJ2-1; 9 nucleotides line up with TRBD1. This CDR3 is built from 14 residues. CDR1 and CDR2 from the germline V gene are MNHNS and SASEGT. Losses at the gene ends were 3 bases for V and 9 bases for J; bases not matched to a gene: 6. The CDR3 region is CASSEGQGLVEQFF. The CDR3 bases are TGTGCCAGCAGTGAGGGACAGGGTCTCGTTGAGCAGTTCTTC.

There are many counts of this clonotype. V gene TRBV29-1 combines with J gene TRBJ2-5; 7 bases match TRBD2. This CDR3 is 13 amino acids long. V was pared by 4 bases and J by 3 bases, with 5 bases of the junction left unmatched. The germline CDR1 and CDR2 sequences are SQVTM and ANQGSEA. CDR3 amino acids: CSVGWGGKETQYF. Written as DNA, the CDR3 is TGCAGCGTTGGTTGGGGGGGGAAAGAGACCCAGTACTTC.

Ten or more counts support this clonotype. The chain recombines TRBV6-5 with TRBJ1-1, with D hard to call. The germline gives CDR1 MNHEY, CDR2 SVGAGI. This CDR3 region has 13 residues. V shed 8 bases and J shed 4 bases, with 14 bases lying between them. CDR3 in amino acids: CASRGLPFTEAFF. In DNA form, the CDR3 reads TGTGCCAGCCGAGGGCTGCCTTTCACTGAAGCTTTCTTT.

This clonotype appeared many times. Its ends do not fully match the called genes, so a read error is possible. This chain joins TRBV5-1 and TRBJ2-7; 7 bases map to TRBD1. This CDR3 comprises 14 residues. The germline CDR1 and CDR2 sequences are SGHRS and YFSETQ. CDR3 in amino acids: CASSLGGSGYEQYF. Here the CDR3 DNA reads TGTGCCAGCAGCTTAGGGGGCAGTGGCTACGAGCAGTACTTC.